Below, 7 T cell receptor beta chains from the same sample are listed, as sequenced in a study of chemoradiotherapy in HPV16-positive cancers. Profiling relied on immunoSEQ multiplex PCR, and the TCRdb table lists in-frame clones only, not all of them. The sample records roughly 7,900 clones, 70% to 90% being singletons. The sample was taken from a patient who underwent chemoradiotherapy. These receptors all stem from a human donor with HPV-associated anogenital cancer.

The CDR3 reads CASTRWKYEQYF. The CDR3 DNA reads as TGTGCCAGCACCCGCTGGAAGTACGAGCAGTACTTC. The chain has TRBV11-2 and TRBJ2-7, with unresolved D. CDR1 is SGHAT, CDR2 FQNNGV, per germline. The CDR3 has 12 residues. The germline V and J ends were trimmed by 7 bases and 4 bases, with 11 bases remaining between them.

V usage is TRBV5-5 and J usage is TRBJ2-7, with 10 bases matching TRBD1. The germline gives CDR1 SGHKS, CDR2 YYEKEE (reference sequence). CDR3 length: 14 amino acids. V dropped 7 bases and J dropped 5; count of bases not matched to a gene: 9. The CDR3 DNA reads as TGTGCCAGCGGTCTGGGCGGACAGGGGGACGAGCAGTACTTC. This codes for CASGLGGQGDEQYF.

The rearrangement links TRBV4-3 to TRBJ2-1; D is perhaps TRBD2 (6 bases). Germline CDR1 LGHNA, CDR2 YSLEER. V shed 4 bases and J shed 12 bases, with 16 bases lying between them. This CDR3 region has 13 residues. The CDR3 loop is CASSPGLAPGQFF. The CDR3 DNA sequence: TGCGCCAGCAGCCCGGGACTTGCCCCGGGGCAGTTCTTC.

The genes are TRBV29-1 and TRBJ2-1; no clear D. CDR3 size: 12 residues. The V end lost 6 bases, the J end lost 9 bases, and 15 bases lay between the germline ends. Germline V gene lookup returns CDR1 SQVTM and CDR2 ANQGSEA. The CDR3 DNA reads TGCAGCGTCCTGGGATATCGCGGTGAGCAGTTCTTC. It translates to CSVLGYRGEQFF.

The chain carries TRBV27 and TRBJ2-1; 12 bases are shared with TRBD2. Per the germline V gene, CDR1 is MNHEY and CDR2 is SMNVEV (reference sequence). This CDR3 is built from 19 residues. After removal of 5 bases from V and 3 bases from J, the junction contained 14 bases not matched to a gene. The DNA of the CDR3 is TGTGCCAGCAGTGATTCCTCGAGACTAGCGGGAGCTTTCTACAATGAGCAGTTCTTC. Residues: CASSDSSRLAGAFYNEQFF.

The V call is TRBV7-9, the J call TRBJ2-3; 9 bases are a match to TRBD1. CDR1 and CDR2 from the germline V gene are SEHNR and FQNEAQ (reference sequence). The CDR3 is 17 amino acids. V lost 2 bases to trimming and J lost 6 bases; unmatched junction nucleotides: 12. The CDR3 sequence: CASSLNPMWDRVDTQYF. The CDR3 nucleotides read TGTGCCAGCAGCTTAAATCCCATGTGGGACAGGGTGGATACGCAGTATTTT.

The chain is built from TRBV29-1 and TRBJ1-5; D possibly corresponds to TRBD1 (5 bases). The CDR3 has 13 amino acids. Between the trimmed V and J ends, which lost 4 bases and 2 bases, there was a span of 9 bases. Germline V gene sequence: CDR1 SQVTM, CDR2 ANQGSEA. The CDR3 nucleotides read TGCAGCGTTGCGGGGCAGCGCAATCAGCCCCAGCATTTT. Amino acid sequence: CSVAGQRNQPQHF.